The 24 T cell receptor beta chains below all came from one sample that was sequenced in a study of T cells in Graves' hyperthyroidism and ophthalmopathy. Amplified TCR beta CDR3 regions derived from RNA transcripts. A first-round RT-PCR of the TCR CDR3 used the HTBI primer set. TCRdb fed the multiplex PCR reads into MiXCR, producing one record per CDR3 protein. The sample has 350,000 to 400,000 distinct CDR3 sequences; more than 11% are singletons. Material for sequencing was blood. The receptors come from a woman between 55 and 75 years old with Graves' hyperthyroidism.

Note on this clonotype: One end of the junction is discordant with germline, which a read error may explain. J is TRBJ2-7 and V is TRBV10-3; 9 bases are a match to TRBD1. From germline, CDR1 is ENHRY and CDR2 SYGVKD. The CDR3 runs to 14 residues. CDR3 protein: CTISEGQGPYEQYF. The CDR3 coding sequence is TGTACCATCAGTGAGGGACAGGGTCCCTACGAGCAGTACTTC.

This clonotype was found many times. The V and J genes are TRBV5-1 and TRBJ2-4; possibly TRBD1 for D (5 bases). Germline CDR1 reads SGHRS; CDR2 reads YFSETQ. V was cut by 1 base and J by 3 bases, with 11 bases left in between. This CDR3 has 15 residues. The CDR3 sequence: CASSLSRGGKNIQYF. The CDR3, as DNA: TGCGCCAGCAGCTTGAGTAGGGGCGGCAAAAACATTCAGTACTTC.

This clonotype was seen ten or more times. The CDR3 region is CSARVPTSGRILYNEQFF. The CDR3 region has the DNA TGCAGTGCTAGAGTACCGACTAGCGGGAGGATCCTCTACAATGAGCAGTTCTTC. The rearrangement joins TRBV20-1 to TRBJ2-1; 13 nucleotides match TRBD2. Losses at the gene ends were 1 base for V and 3 bases for J; bases not matched to a gene: 9. This CDR3 is built from 18 residues. Germline assignment: CDR1 DFQATT and CDR2 SNEGSKA (reference sequence).

This clonotype was detected many times. This sequence joins TRBV7-6 and TRBJ1-2; 8 nucleotides match TRBD1. The junction had 7 bases not matched to a gene; V was cut back by 5 bases and J by 2 bases. Germline values: CDR1 SGHVS, CDR2 FNYEAQ. CDR3 length: 15 amino acids. Here the CDR3 reads CASSRLDRGNYGYTF. The CDR3 region has the DNA TGTGCCAGCAGCCGATTAGACAGGGGCAACTATGGCTACACCTTC.

This clonotype was recorded at least ten times. This chain links TRBV7-2 with TRBJ2-5, with 11 nucleotides matching TRBD1. The germline gives CDR1 SGHTA, CDR2 FQGNSA. The CDR3 loop spans 16 amino acids. Trimming cost V 5 bases and J 4 bases; bases outside gene matches: 9. CDR3 sequence reads: CASSLDRGQLGETQYF. CDR3 DNA sequence: TGTGCCAGCAGCCTGGACAGGGGGCAATTAGGAGAGACCCAGTACTTC.

J is TRBJ2-7 and V is TRBV11-2, with 9 bases that match TRBD2. CDR3 size: 17 residues. From germline, CDR1 is SGHAT and CDR2 FQNNGV. The V segment lost 0 bases and the J segment 3 bases; nucleotides outside the gene matches: 9. In nucleotides, the CDR3 is TGTGCCAGCAGCTTAGACGCGGGAGGGCCCCGGAGCTACGAGCAGTACTTC. Protein: CASSLDAGGPRSYEQYF.

The chain recombines TRBV30 with TRBJ2-3; no firm D call. Germline assignment: CDR1 GTSNPN and CDR2 SVGIG (reference sequence). The V gene lost 2 bases and the J gene lost 6 bases, with 24 bases spanning the gap. This CDR3 comprises 17 residues. CDR3 amino acids: CAWSTGLGPPLTDTQYF. The CDR3 DNA is TGTGCCTGGAGTACGGGCCTCGGGCCCCCCCTTACCGATACGCAGTATTTT.

This clonotype was observed at least ten times. V usage is TRBV4-2 and J usage is TRBJ2-1, with 13 bases that match TRBD2. CDR1 LGHNA and CDR2 YNFKEQ come from the germline V gene. Trimming took 1 base from V and 0 from J; bases not matched to a gene: 9. This CDR3 comprises 20 residues. As DNA, the CDR3 is TGTGCCAGCAGCCAAGCAGGGGGACTAGCGGGAATTCTCTCCTACAATGAGCAGTTCTTC. Its protein is CASSQAGGLAGILSYNEQFF.

The CDR3, as DNA: TGCAGTGCTAGTGGGGCTAGCGGGTTAACCTCCTACAATGAGCAGTTCTTC. As protein: CSASGASGLTSYNEQFF. This chain connects TRBV20-1 to TRBJ2-1, with TRBD2 matching 8 bases. The CDR3 loop spans 17 amino acids. The V gene end was trimmed by 3 bases and the J gene end by 0 bases; junction bases not matched to a gene: 10. The V gene's germline CDR1 is DFQATT and CDR2 SNEGSKA (reference sequence).

The gene calls are TRBV20-1 and TRBJ2-2; possibly TRBD1 for D (6 bases). The CDR3 has 14 residues. Germline assignment: CDR1 DFQATT and CDR2 SNEGSKA (reference sequence). The ends were cut back, 6 bases at V and 4 bases at J, with 15 bases in the middle. This chain's CDR3 is CSAPTPGATGELFF. The CDR3 DNA reads TGCAGTGCCCCGACCCCAGGGGCCACCGGGGAGCTGTTTTTT.

This clonotype was seen at least ten times. This sequence joins TRBV18 and TRBJ2-1; 9 bases match TRBD2. The trim removed 2 bases at V and 8 bases at J, leaving 4 bases unmatched. The CDR3 spans 14 residues. Per the germline V gene, CDR1 is KGHSH and CDR2 is LQKENI. CDR3 DNA sequence: TGTGCCAGCTCACCATTAGCGGGAGATGATGAGCAGTTCTTC. Its translation is CASSPLAGDDEQFF.

V gene TRBV3-1 combines with J gene TRBJ1-5; D is unresolved. With 1 base removed from V and 1 base from J, the gap between germline ends came to 8 bases. This CDR3 is 15 amino acids long. The germline CDR1 and CDR2 sequences are LGHDT and YNNKEL (reference sequence). The CDR3 nucleotides read TGTGCCAGCAGCCAAGGGATCCTCAGCAATCAGCCCCAGCATTTT. Translating it yields CASSQGILSNQPQHF.

This clonotype appeared many times. The chain couples TRBV6-5 to TRBJ2-7; D possibly corresponds to TRBD2 (5 bases). CDR1 is MNHEY, CDR2 SVGAGI, per germline. With 5 bases removed from V and 2 bases from J, the gap between germline ends came to 13 bases. CDR3 size: 14 residues. The CDR3 bases are TGTGCCAGCAGTACGCCGGGGTTCCCCTACGAGCAGTACTTC. Translated: CASSTPGFPYEQYF.

The chain combines TRBV30 with TRBJ1-1, with D possibly matching TRBD1 (5 bases). V was trimmed by 3 bases and J by 3 bases, leaving 14 bases between them. This CDR3 has 14 amino acids. Germline V gives CDR1 GTSNPN, CDR2 SVGIG (reference sequence). The CDR3 nucleotides read TGTGCCTGGAGCGCCGGGACGGATTACACTGAAGCTTTCTTT. Translated, it gives CAWSAGTDYTEAFF. The entire variable domain, with the rest obtained from reference TRBV30 and TRBJ1-1, is as follows: SQTIHQWPATLVQPVGSPLSLECTVEGTSNPNLYWYRQAAGRGLQLLFYSVGIGQISSEVPQNLSASRPQDRQFILSSKKLLLSDSGFYLCAWSAGTDYTEAFFGQGTRLTVV.

The table lists this clonotype with many counts. The rearrangement uses TRBV11-3 and TRBJ2-1; 8 bases fit TRBD2. The junction had 8 bases not matched to a gene; V was cut back by 6 bases and J by 1 base. This CDR3 is 16 amino acids long. The V gene's germline CDR1 is SGHNT and CDR2 YENEEA. The CDR3, as DNA: TGTGCCAGCAGTGGGCCGGGAGGGCCTTCCTACAATGAGCAGTTCTTC. Protein product: CASSGPGGPSYNEQFF.

Many counts were recorded for this clonotype. V usage is TRBV28 and J usage is TRBJ2-3; D may be TRBD2 (5 bases). The length of the CDR3 is 12 residues. With 4 bases removed from V and 9 bases from J, the gap between germline ends came to 11 bases. Germline loops: CDR1 MDHEN, CDR2 SYDVKM. CDR3: CASSWPRATQYF. DNA for the CDR3: TGTGCCAGCAGTTGGCCGAGGGCGACGCAGTATTTT.

In this sample, this clonotype turned up many times. This chain joins TRBV28 and TRBJ2-7; possible D gene TRBD1, 6 bases. Germline V CDR1 and CDR2: MDHEN, SYDVKM. The ends were cut back, 5 bases at V and 6 bases at J, with 8 bases in the middle. CDR3 length: 11 amino acids. This CDR3 reads CASSTGFEQYF. The CDR3 region has the DNA TGTGCCAGCAGTACAGGGTTCGAGCAGTACTTC.

The chain has TRBV11-2 and TRBJ2-7; 9 positions match TRBD1. Germline CDR1 and CDR2: SGHAT and FQNNGV. There are 15 residues in the CDR3. Trimming removed 4 bases from V and 3 bases from J; junction bases left unmatched: 7. This chain's CDR3 is CASSSTGQGGYEQYF. CDR3 bases: TGTGCCAGCAGCTCGACGGGACAGGGTGGCTACGAGCAGTACTTC.

This clonotype came up many times. The gene calls are TRBV30 and TRBJ2-1; TRBD2 matches 7 bases. The CDR3 sequence is 13 residues long. Germline CDR1 is GTSNPN and CDR2 is SVGIG (reference sequence). The ends lost 7 bases at V and 0 bases at J; junction bases unmatched: 3. The CDR3 bases are TGTGCCTATCTAGCGGCCTCCTACAATGAGCAGTTCTTC. Its protein is CAYLAASYNEQFF. Full variable domain (missing parts from reference TRBV30 and TRBJ2-1): SQTIHQWPATLVQPVGSPLSLECTVEGTSNPNLYWYRQAAGRGLQLLFYSVGIGQISSEVPQNLSASRPQDRQFILSSKKLLLSDSGFYLCAYLAASYNEQFFGPGTRLTVL.

This clonotype was seen only a few times. This chain joins TRBV5-6 and TRBJ1-3, with 10 bases lining up with TRBD1. This CDR3 region has 15 residues. Looked up from germline, CDR1 is SGHDT and CDR2 is YYEEEE. The junction had 5 bases not matched to a gene; V was cut back by 4 bases and J by 4 bases. CDR3 coding DNA: TGTGCCAGCAGCATCGGGACAGGGGAAGGAAACACCATATATTTT. Protein product: CASSIGTGEGNTIYF.

This clonotype was picked up a small number of times. CDR3 DNA: TGTGCCAGCAACCCGTCGGGTTCTGGGGCCAACGTCCTGACTTTC. Its translation is CASNPSGSGANVLTF. The chain couples TRBV5-8 to TRBJ2-6; no clear D gene. The V gene lost 6 bases and the J gene lost 1 base, with 11 bases spanning the gap. The germline CDR1 and CDR2 sequences are SGHTS and YDEGEE. The CDR3 is 15 residues long.

A few counts support this clonotype. CDR3 nucleotide sequence: TGTGCCATCAGTGAGTCGAAGAGGACAGGGGCTCGTCAGCCCCAGCATTTT. Translation gives CAISESKRTGARQPQHF. This sequence joins TRBV10-3 and TRBJ1-5, with 9 bases lining up with TRBD1. V was pared by 0 bases and J by 6 bases, with 9 bases of the junction left unmatched. This CDR3 contains 17 residues. Per the germline V gene, CDR1 is ENHRY and CDR2 is SYGVKD.

This clonotype came up many times. The CDR3 DNA is TGCAGTGCTAGAGTCCCAGGGAAAAGGACCTACGAGCAGTACTTC. Its translation is CSARVPGKRTYEQYF. This chain links TRBV20-1 with TRBJ2-7; perhaps TRBD1 as D (5 bases). Trimming removed 1 base at V and 2 bases at J, with 15 bases between. The CDR3 extends over 15 amino acids. Germline values: CDR1 DFQATT, CDR2 SNEGSKA (reference sequence).

This clonotype was seen repeatedly, ten times or more. The chain recombines TRBV7-2 with TRBJ1-1; D ambiguous. The CDR3 has 13 amino acids. With 1 base removed from V and 11 bases from J, the gap between germline ends came to 14 bases. Germline lookup yields CDR1 SGHTA and CDR2 FQGNSA. In DNA form, the CDR3 reads TGTGCCAGCAGCTTAGATTTCGGCCGGCCTGCTTTCTTT. Translating gives CASSLDFGRPAFF.